Listed below are T cell receptor beta chains from one sample, sequenced in a study of Graves' ophthalmopathy and Graves' hyperthyroidism. TCRdb re-analysed the multiplex PCR reads in MiXCR, keeping a single row per CDR3 protein. In the table there are 650,000 to 900,000 distinct CDR3 sequences, roughly 41% of which are singletons. Sequenced material: peripheral blood. All receptors derive from an adult man with Graves' ophthalmopathy. Both conserved end residues are part of each CDR3. D genes are given only for firm matches. Clone size is shown for a subset of rows, as once, few, many or a class of expanded clone.

clone_size,j_call,d_call,v_call,cdr3_nt,cdr3_aa
many,TRBJ1-1,NA,TRBV7-9,TGTGCCAGCAGCTTAGGGCCAGGGGTCTACACTGAAGCTTTCTTT,CASSLGPGVYTEAFF
few,TRBJ1-4,TRBD1,TRBV7-9,TGCGCCAGCACCCCGGGACAGCTTAATGAAAAACTGTTTTTT,CASTPGQLNEKLFF
few,TRBJ2-1,NA,TRBV2,TGTGCCAGCAGTGAAGTGGGCATTGGGAATGAGCAGTTCTTC,CASSEVGIGNEQFF
many,TRBJ1-2,TRBD1,TRBV5-1,TGCGCCAGCAGCTTGGAGACAGGGGGCAACTATGGCTACACCTTC,CASSLETGGNYGYTF
NA,TRBJ1-5,TRBD1,TRBV10-3,TGTGCCATCACTGGACAGGGGAAAAGTCAGCCCCAGCATTTT,CAITGQGKSQPQHF
NA,TRBJ2-2,NA,TRBV7-6,TGTGCCAGCAGCTTAAGGGACAGCCTCGGGGGCGGGGAGCTGTTTTTT,CASSLRDSLGGGELFF
NA,TRBJ1-5,NA,TRBV19,TGTGCCAGTAATTGGGGCGGAGGCGGGCAGCCCCAGCATTTT,CASNWGGGGQPQHF
NA,TRBJ2-7,TRBD1,TRBV9,TGTGCCAGCAGCTCCGACCCTTGGACAGGGAGCTCCTACGAGCAGTACTTC,CASSSDPWTGSSYEQYF
NA,TRBJ1-1,NA,TRBV5-1,TGCGCCAGCAGTTTTGACGGAGACTTGGAACGGACTGAAGCTTTCTTT,CASSFDGDLERTEAFF
NA,TRBJ2-7,NA,TRBV7-9,TGTGCCAGCAGCTTAGAGATTCTCTACGAGCAGTACTTC,CASSLEILYEQYF
NA,TRBJ1-4,NA,TRBV12-3/TRBV12-4,TGTGCCAGCAGTTTAGTGGGCGGGGGTCGGGAAAAACTGTTTTTT,CASSLVGGGREKLFF
NA,TRBJ1-2,TRBD1,TRBV24-1,TGTGCCACCAGTGCCCCCGACAGGGCTGGAGGCTACACCTTC,CATSAPDRAGGYTF
NA,TRBJ1-2,NA,TRBV10-3,TGTGCCATCAGGCCGACAGACTATGGCTACACCTTC,CAIRPTDYGYTF
NA,TRBJ2-7,TRBD1,TRBV20-1,TGCAGTGCTAGATTAAGGACAGGGGTCGCCTACGAGCAGTACTTC,CSARLRTGVAYEQYF
few,TRBJ1-2,NA,TRBV20-1,TGCAGTGCTAGACCACCGGGCGTCCCACTTGGTGGCTACACCTTC,CSARPPGVPLGGYTF
NA,TRBJ2-7,NA,TRBV5-1,TGCGCCAGCAGCTTCAGTGGGGGCGGCGACGAGCAGTACTTC,CASSFSGGGDEQYF
NA,TRBJ1-1,NA,TRBV7-3,TGTGCCAGCAGCTTAGTCCAGGGGATTGGCACTGAAGCTTTCTTT,CASSLVQGIGTEAFF
NA,TRBJ1-2,TRBD1,TRBV7-9,TGTGCCAGCAGCCCCGGACAGGGTAACTATGGCCACACCTTC,CASSPGQGNYGHTF
many,TRBJ2-6,NA,TRBV29-1,TGCAGCGTTGGAGAGAGCTCTGGGGCCAACGTCCTGACTTTC,CSVGESSGANVLTF